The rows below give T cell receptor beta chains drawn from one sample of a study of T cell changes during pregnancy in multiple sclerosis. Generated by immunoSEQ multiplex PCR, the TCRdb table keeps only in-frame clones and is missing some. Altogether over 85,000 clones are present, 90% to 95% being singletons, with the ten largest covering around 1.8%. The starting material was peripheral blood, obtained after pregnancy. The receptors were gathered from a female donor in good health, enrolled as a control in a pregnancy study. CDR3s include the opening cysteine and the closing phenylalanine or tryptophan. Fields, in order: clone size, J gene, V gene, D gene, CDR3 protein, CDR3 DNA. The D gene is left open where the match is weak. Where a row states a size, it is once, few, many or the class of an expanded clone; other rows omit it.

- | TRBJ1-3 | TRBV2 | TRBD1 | CASRGQGTSGNTIYF | TGTGCCAGCAGGGGACAGGGGACCTCTGGAAACACCATATATTTT
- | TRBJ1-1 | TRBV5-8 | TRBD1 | CASSLLTGGSGIAEAFF | TGTGCCAGCAGCCTGTTGACAGGGGGCTCGGGTATAGCTGAAGCTTTCTTT
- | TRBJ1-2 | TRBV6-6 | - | CASSKAGIYGYTF | TGTGCCAGCTCTAAGGCGGGCATCTATGGCTACACCTTC
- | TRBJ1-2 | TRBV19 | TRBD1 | CASSTGQGGGYTF | TGTGCCAGTAGTACGGGACAGGGGGGTGGCTACACCTTC
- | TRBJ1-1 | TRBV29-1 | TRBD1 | CSVDRGDRGDTEAFF | TGCAGCGTTGACCGCGGGGACAGGGGGGACACTGAAGCTTTCTTT
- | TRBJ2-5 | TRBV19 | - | CASRSPNGQRRETQYF | TGTGCCAGTAGATCCCCTAACGGCCAGCGCCGAGAGACCCAGTACTTC
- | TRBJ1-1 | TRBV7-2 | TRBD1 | CATGQGRTEAFF | TGTGCCACCGGACAGGGGAGGACTGAAGCTTTCTTT
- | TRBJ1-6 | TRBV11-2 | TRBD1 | CASSRGTAFNSPLHF | TGTGCCAGCAGCCGAGGGACAGCTTTTAATTCACCCCTCCACTTT
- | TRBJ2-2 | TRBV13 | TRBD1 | CASSGTGPQTGELFF | TGTGCCAGCAGCGGGACAGGGCCCCAGACCGGGGAGCTGTTTTTT
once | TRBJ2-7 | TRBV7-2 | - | CASSLGSLSYEQYF | TGTGCCAGCAGCTTGGGCAGCCTTTCCTACGAGCAGTACTTC
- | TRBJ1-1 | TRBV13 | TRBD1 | CASSIGTGGPNTEAFF | TGTGCCAGCAGCATCGGGACAGGGGGACCGAACACTGAAGCTTTCTTT
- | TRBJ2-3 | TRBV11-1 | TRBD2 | CASSFRLAGATDTQYF | TGTGCCAGCAGCTTTCGACTAGCGGGGGCCACAGATACGCAGTATTTT
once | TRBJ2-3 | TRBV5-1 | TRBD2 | CASSAGTSGVADTQYF | TGCGCCAGCAGCGCCGGGACTAGCGGGGTGGCAGATACGCAGTATTTT
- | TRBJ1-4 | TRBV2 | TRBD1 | CASRRDRGKEKLFF | TGTGCCAGCAGAAGGGACAGGGGGAAAGAAAAACTGTTTTTT
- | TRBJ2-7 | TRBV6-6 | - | CASSMGHEQYF | TGTGCCAGCAGTATGGGCCACGAGCAGTACTTC
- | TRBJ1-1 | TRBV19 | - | CASIPTGGANTEAFF | TGTGCCAGTATCCCAACAGGCGGGGCGAACACTGAAGCTTTCTTT
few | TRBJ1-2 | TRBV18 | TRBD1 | CASSQGQEYGYTF | TGTGCCAGCTCCCAGGGACAGGAGTATGGCTACACCTTC
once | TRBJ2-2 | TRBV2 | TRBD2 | CASRLAGAGELFF | TGTGCCAGCAGACTAGCGGGGGCCGGGGAGCTGTTTTTT
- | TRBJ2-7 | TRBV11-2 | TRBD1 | CASSSDRPSYEQYF | TGTGCCAGCAGCTCGGACAGGCCGTCCTACGAGCAGTACTTC
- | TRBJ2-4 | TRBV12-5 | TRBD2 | CASGLIAGVKNIQYF | TGTGCTAGTGGTCTTATAGCGGGGGTTAAAAACATTCAGTACTTC
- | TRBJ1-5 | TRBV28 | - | CASSQEGQPQHF | TGTGCCAGCAGTCAGGAGGGTCAGCCCCAGCATTTT
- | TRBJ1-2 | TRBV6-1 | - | CASSEIIGYTF | TGTGCCAGCAGTGAAATCATTGGCTACACCTTC
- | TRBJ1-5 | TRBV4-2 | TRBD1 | CASSQVDRTAFNQPQHF | TGTGCCAGCAGCCAAGTGGACAGGACAGCCTTCAATCAGCCCCAGCATTTT
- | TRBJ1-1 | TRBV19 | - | CASTPPLRAPSKEAFF | TGTGCCAGTACCCCCCCGCTGAGGGCGCCGTCGAAAGAAGCTTTCTTT
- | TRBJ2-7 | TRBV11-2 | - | CASSLERGGYEQYF | TGTGCCAGCAGCTTAGAGCGGGGCGGCTACGAGCAGTACTTC
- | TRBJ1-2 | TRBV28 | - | CASSGGRGGNLYGYTF | TGTGCCAGCAGTGGTGGTAGGGGGGGGAATCTCTATGGCTACACCTTC
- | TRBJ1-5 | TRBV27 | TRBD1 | CASSLSTTGQGQPQHF | TGTGCCAGCAGTTTATCTACGACAGGGCAGGGGCAGCCCCAGCATTTT
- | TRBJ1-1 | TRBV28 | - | CASSSGTEAFF | TGTGCCAGCAGCTCGGGGACTGAAGCTTTCTTT
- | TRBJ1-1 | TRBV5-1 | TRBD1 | CASSGRQGGNTEAFF | TGCGCCAGCAGCGGAAGACAGGGAGGGAACACTGAAGCTTTCTTT
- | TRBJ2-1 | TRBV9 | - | CASSGGRIYNEQFF | TGTGCCAGCAGCGGGGGGCGAATCTACAATGAGCAGTTCTTC
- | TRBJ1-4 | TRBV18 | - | CASSPPRGPTNEKLFF | TGTGCCAGCTCACCACCTAGAGGGCCAACTAATGAAAAACTGTTTTTT
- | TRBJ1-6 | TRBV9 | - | CASSPGTSNSPLHF | TGTGCCAGCAGCCCCGGGACAAGTAATTCACCCCTCCACTTT
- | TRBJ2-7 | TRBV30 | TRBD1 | CAWSVSGQGLYEQYF | TGTGCCTGGAGTGTATCAGGACAGGGTCTATACGAGCAGTACTTC
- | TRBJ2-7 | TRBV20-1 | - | CSASSSGINYF | TGCAGTGCTAGTTCGTCCGGTATAAATTACTTC
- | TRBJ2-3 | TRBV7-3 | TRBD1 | CASSSTGGPTDTQYF | TGTGCCAGCAGCTCTACAGGGGGCCCCACAGATACGCAGTATTTT
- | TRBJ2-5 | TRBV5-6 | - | CASSSRTLGFEETQYF | TGTGCCAGCAGCTCCCGGACTCTGGGGTTTGAAGAGACCCAGTACTTC